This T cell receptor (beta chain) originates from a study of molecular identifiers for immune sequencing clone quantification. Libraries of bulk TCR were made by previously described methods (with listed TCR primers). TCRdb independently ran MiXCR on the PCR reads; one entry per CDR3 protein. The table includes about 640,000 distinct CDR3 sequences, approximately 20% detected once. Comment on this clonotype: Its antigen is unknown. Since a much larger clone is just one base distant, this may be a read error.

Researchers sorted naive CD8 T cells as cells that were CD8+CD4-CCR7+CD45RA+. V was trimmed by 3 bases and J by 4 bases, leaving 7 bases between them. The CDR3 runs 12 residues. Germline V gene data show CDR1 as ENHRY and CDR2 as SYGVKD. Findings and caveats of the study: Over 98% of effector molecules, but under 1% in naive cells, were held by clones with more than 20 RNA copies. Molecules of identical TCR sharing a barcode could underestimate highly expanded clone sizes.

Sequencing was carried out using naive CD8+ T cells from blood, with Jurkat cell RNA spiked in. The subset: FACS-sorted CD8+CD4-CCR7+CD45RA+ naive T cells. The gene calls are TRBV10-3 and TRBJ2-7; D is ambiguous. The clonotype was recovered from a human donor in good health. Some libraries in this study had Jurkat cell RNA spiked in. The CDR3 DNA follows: TGTGCCATCAGTGACGGCAGGTACGAGCAGTACTTC. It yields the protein CAISDGRYEQYF.